Listed below are T cell receptor beta chains from one sample, sequenced in a study of radiotherapy plus CTLA-4 blockade in lung cancer. Assay: immunoSEQ multiplex PCR; the TCRdb copy retains only in-frame clones and omits some. The table records approximately 97,000 clones, around 82% of them present only once. The sequenced sample was peripheral blood, obtained from a patient treated with radiotherapy plus ipilimumab. Receptors originate from a human donor with non-small cell lung cancer who had stable disease on radiotherapy plus ipilimumab. Both conserved end residues are part of each CDR3. D genes are given only for firm matches. Only part of the rows carry a size: once, few, many, or a class if the clone is expanded.

-	TRBV7-6	-	TRBJ2-1	TGTGCCAGCAGCTTAGCGTATGGGGGCTCCTCCTACAATGAGCAGTTCTTC	CASSLAYGGSSYNEQFF
-	TRBV5-8	-	TRBJ2-1	TGTGCCAGCAGCCGGGGGTGGGTAGCGGAACCCAATGAGCAGTTCTTC	CASSRGWVAEPNEQFF
TRBD1	TRBV2	-	TRBJ1-1	TGTGCCAGCAGCCGACAGGGGGCGAAAACTGAAGCTTTCTTT	CASSRQGAKTEAFF
TRBD2	TRBV2	-	TRBJ2-5	TGTGCCAGCAGTCTAGACAGCGGGGTGGAGACCCAGTACTTC	CASSLDSGVETQYF
-	TRBV2	once	TRBJ2-5	TGTGCCAGCAGTTACAACCAAGAGACCCAGTACTTC	CASSYNQETQYF
-	TRBV18	-	TRBJ1-5	TGTGCCAGCTCTCTCACCGGGACACGGGACTATAGCAATCAGCCCCAGCATTTT	CASSLTGTRDYSNQPQHF
TRBD1	TRBV5-4	few	TRBJ2-7	TGTGCCAGCAGCCCTGGGACAGGGTTGAGCGAGCAGTACTTC	CASSPGTGLSEQYF
-	TRBV4-1	-	TRBJ2-6	TGCGCCAGCAGCCAAGATTTGAGGGGATCTGGGGCCAACGTCCTGACTTTC	CASSQDLRGSGANVLTF
-	TRBV5-1	-	TRBJ1-4	TGCGCCAGCAGCTTCGGGTATGGGGATGAAAAACTGTTTTTT	CASSFGYGDEKLFF
TRBD1	TRBV19	-	TRBJ2-2	TGTGCCAGTATTAGGACAGGGCGCAACACCGGGGAGCTGTTTTTT	CASIRTGRNTGELFF
-	TRBV7-3	-	TRBJ1-1	TGTGCCAGCAGCCCCCGACGGGGAGCTGAAGCTTTCTTT	CASSPRRGAEAFF
TRBD1	TRBV30	-	TRBJ1-1	TGTGCCTGGAGTGGACAGGGGGGCACTGAAGCTTTCTTT	CAWSGQGGTEAFF
-	TRBV13	-	TRBJ1-2	TGTGCCAGCAGCCCAGGGACGGTTAACTATGGCTACACCTTC	CASSPGTVNYGYTF
TRBD1	TRBV28	-	TRBJ1-3	TGTGCCAGCGGACAGGGCCCGAGCTCTGGAAACACCATATATTTT	CASGQGPSSGNTIYF
-	TRBV6-1	few	TRBJ1-6	TGTGCCAGCAGCGAAGGGAGGGGACGGGGTACTAATTCACCCCTCCACTTT	CASSEGRGRGTNSPLHF
-	TRBV7-6	-	TRBJ2-1	TGTGCCAGCAGTATCCGGGACAACTCCTACAATGAGCAGTTCTTC	CASSIRDNSYNEQFF
-	TRBV6-1	-	TRBJ1-1	TGTGCCAGCACCGAAGGAAGGGCGTGGAACACTGAAGCTTTCTTT	CASTEGRAWNTEAFF
-	TRBV11-3	-	TRBJ1-3	TGTGCCAGCAAAAACACCATATATTTT	CASKNTIYF
-	TRBV6-6	-	TRBJ2-6	TGTGCCACCTATCCCGAGGGGACTGGGGCCAACGTCCTGACTTTC	CATYPEGTGANVLTF
TRBD1	TRBV6-5	-	TRBJ1-5	TGTGCCAGCAGTTCACGACAGGGTAAGAATCAGCCCCAGCATTTT	CASSSRQGKNQPQHF
TRBD2	TRBV11-2	-	TRBJ2-2	TGTGCCAGCAGCCCTCTAGCGGTGAACACCGGGCAGCTGTTTTTT	CASSPLAVNTGQLFF
TRBD1	TRBV19	-	TRBJ1-2	TGTGCCAGCGACCCAGGGGGCGCAAAATCCTATGGCTACACCTTC	CASDPGGAKSYGYTF
TRBD1	TRBV11-2	-	TRBJ1-4	TGTGCCAGCAGCTTGGGGACAGTTAATGAAAAACTGTTTTTT	CASSLGTVNEKLFF
TRBD2	TRBV19	once	TRBJ2-6	TGTGCCAGTAGTGTGCTAGCGGGAGGTGGGGCCAACGTCCTGACTTTC	CASSVLAGGGANVLTF
-	TRBV10-2	-	TRBJ2-1	TGCGCCAGCAGTGAGGGGAGCTCCTACAATGAGCAGTTCTTC	CASSEGSSYNEQFF
-	TRBV6-6	-	TRBJ1-4	TGTGCCAGCAGCCCCACAGGGAAGGCAACTAATGAAAAACTGTTTTTT	CASSPTGKATNEKLFF
-	TRBV6-1	-	TRBJ1-4	TGTGCCAGCAGCCTGGGACTAGTTAATGAAAAACTGTTTTTT	CASSLGLVNEKLFF